This T cell receptor beta chain was documented in a study of CD8 T cells in Susac syndrome. TEMRA cells were FACS-enriched, and CD8+ and CD4+ T cells were isolated negatively. When the RNA was reverse transcribed, random hexamers were used with an input of about 0.45 to 1 ug. Multiplex PCR with immunoSEQ amplified the TCR beta CDR3 across 54 Vbeta and 13 Jbeta. TCRdb re-derived calls from the immunoSEQ multiplex PCR reads in MiXCR, one entry per CDR3 protein. Of some 300,000 distinct CDR3 sequences listed, roughly 85% are singletons. The material sequenced was CD8+ T cells from PBMCs. This sequence was found in a human donor with multiple sclerosis.

The CDR3: CASSQYSGTTDTQYF. DNA of the CDR3: TGCGCCAGCAGCCAATATAGCGGTACCACAGATACGCAGTATTTT. The rearrangement joins TRBV4-3 to TRBJ2-3, with D perhaps matching TRBD2 (6 bases). CDR3 length equals 15 residues. V gave up 2 bases and J gave up 2 bases, with 11 bases separating them. Per germline, CDR1 LGHNA and CDR2 YSLEER.